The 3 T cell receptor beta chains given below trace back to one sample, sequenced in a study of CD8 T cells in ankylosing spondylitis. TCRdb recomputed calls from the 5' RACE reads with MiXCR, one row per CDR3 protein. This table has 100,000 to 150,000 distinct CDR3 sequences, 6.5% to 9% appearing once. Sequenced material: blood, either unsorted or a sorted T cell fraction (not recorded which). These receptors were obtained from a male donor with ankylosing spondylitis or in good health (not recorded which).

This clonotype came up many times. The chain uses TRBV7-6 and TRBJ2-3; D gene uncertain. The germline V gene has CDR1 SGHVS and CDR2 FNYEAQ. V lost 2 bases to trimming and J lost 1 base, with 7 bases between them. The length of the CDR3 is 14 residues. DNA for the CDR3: TGTGCCAGCAGCTTAATAGCCCGCACAGATACGCAGTATTTT. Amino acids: CASSLIARTDTQYF.

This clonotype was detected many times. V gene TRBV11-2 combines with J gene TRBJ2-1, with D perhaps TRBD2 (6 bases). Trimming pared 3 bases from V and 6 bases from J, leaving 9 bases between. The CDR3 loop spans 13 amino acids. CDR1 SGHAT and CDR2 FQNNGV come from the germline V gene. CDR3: CASSLGLSNEQFF. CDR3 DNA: TGTGCCAGCAGCTTGGGACTCAGCAATGAGCAGTTCTTC.

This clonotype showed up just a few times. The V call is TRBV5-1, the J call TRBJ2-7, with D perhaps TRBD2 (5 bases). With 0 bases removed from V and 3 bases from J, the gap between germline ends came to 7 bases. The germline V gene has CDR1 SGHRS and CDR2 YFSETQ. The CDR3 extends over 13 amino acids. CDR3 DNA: TGCGCCAGCAGCTTGGCGGGGTACTACGAGCAGTACTTC. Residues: CASSLAGYYEQYF.